The 19 T cell receptor beta chains presented below share a single source sample, sequenced in a study of T cell changes during pregnancy in multiple sclerosis. The repertoire was sequenced with immunoSEQ multiplex PCR; TCRdb's copy has only in-frame clones and lacks some. The sample shows 55,000 to 80,000 clones, roughly 90% of them seen only once. This sample comprised peripheral blood, obtained after pregnancy. The origin of the receptors is a female donor in good health, enrolled as a control in a pregnancy study.

This clone was seen more than once but under ten times. The chain links TRBV7-2 to TRBJ1-2; 8 nucleotides agree with TRBD1. This CDR3 region has 13 residues. The germline CDR1 and CDR2 sequences are SGHTA and FQGNSA. The J segment lost 8 bases and the V segment lost 3 bases, leaving 5 bases of the junction unmatched. The CDR3 spells CASSFKQGGGYTF. Written as DNA, the CDR3 is TGTGCCAGCAGCTTTAAACAGGGGGGCGGCTACACCTTC. Full variable domain (missing parts from reference TRBV7-2 and TRBJ1-2): GAGVSQSPSNKVTEKGKDVELRCDPISGHTALYWYRQSLGQGLEFLIYFQGNSAPDKSGLPSDRFSAERTGGSVSTLTIQRTQQEDSAVYLCASSFKQGGGYTFGSGTRLTVV.

The genes are TRBV7-2 and TRBJ2-3; 9 positions match TRBD1. The CDR3 contains 16 residues. Looked up from germline, CDR1 is SGHTA and CDR2 is FQGNSA. The J segment lost 2 bases and the V segment lost 5 bases, leaving 8 bases of the junction unmatched. CDR3 nucleotides: TGTGCCAGCAGCGGAGGCCGGGACAGGGCCACAGATACGCAGTATTTT. Translation: CASSGGRDRATDTQYF.

This chain connects TRBV19 to TRBJ1-1; maybe TRBD1 (6 bases). V lost 4 bases to trimming and J lost 1 base, with 13 bases between them. The CDR3 totals 15 residues. Per germline, CDR1 LNHDA and CDR2 SQIVND (reference sequence). The CDR3 spells CASSTTRGTNTEAFF. The CDR3 DNA is TGTGCCAGTAGTACTACAAGGGGGACGAACACTGAAGCTTTCTTT.

The rearrangement uses TRBV18 and TRBJ2-5; D perhaps matches TRBD1 (6 bases). V was pared by 2 bases and J by 4 bases, with 11 bases between. Germline CDR1 is KGHSH and CDR2 is LQKENI. This CDR3 region has 14 residues. The CDR3 nucleotides read TGTGCCAGCTCACCAAGGCCAGGGGTAGAGACCCAGTACTTC. Protein product: CASSPRPGVETQYF.

The chain uses TRBV27 and TRBJ1-5; 10 bases line up with TRBD1. V shed 3 bases, J shed 4 bases, and the junction held 3 bases outside the gene matches. Looked up from germline, CDR1 is MNHEY and CDR2 is SMNVEV (reference sequence). This CDR3 spans 15 amino acids. In DNA, the CDR3 is TGTGCCAGCAGTTTTCTGGGACAGGGGAATCAGCCCCAGCATTTT. It yields the protein CASSFLGQGNQPQHF.

The V call is TRBV15, the J call TRBJ1-5, with D hard to call. This CDR3 is built from 18 residues. V lost 0 bases, J lost 0 bases, and 15 bases lay in between. Germline V gene lookup returns CDR1 LNHNV and CDR2 YYDKDF (reference sequence). CDR3 nucleotides: TGTGCCACCAGCAGAGACACCCCTATGGGCTATAGCAATCAGCCCCAGCATTTT. It encodes CATSRDTPMGYSNQPQHF.

The chain employs TRBV4-1 and TRBJ2-1; TRBD2 matches 7 bases. The CDR3 extends over 15 amino acids. Germline V gives CDR1 MGHRA, CDR2 YSYEKL. Trimming at V came to 6 bases and at J to 6 bases, leaving 11 bases not matched to a gene. The CDR3 spells CASSLRAGVLNEQFF. CDR3 bases: TGCGCCAGCAGTTTGAGGGCGGGAGTTCTCAATGAGCAGTTCTTC.

This rearrangement joins TRBV18 to TRBJ2-1; 7 bases are a match to TRBD2. The CDR3 runs to 15 residues. The J segment lost 8 bases and the V segment lost 3 bases, leaving 10 bases of the junction unmatched. Per the germline V gene, CDR1 is KGHSH and CDR2 is LQKENI. The CDR3 is CASSPPGGSGYEQFF. As DNA, the CDR3 is TGTGCCAGCTCACCCCCTGGCGGGAGTGGGTATGAGCAGTTCTTC.

This chain links TRBV11-3 with TRBJ1-4; possibly TRBD1 for D (6 bases). Trimming removed 1 base from V and 6 bases from J, with 9 bases in between. The CDR3 has 14 amino acids. The germline gives CDR1 SGHNT, CDR2 YENEEA. CDR3 sequence: CASSLAQGDEKLFF. CDR3 bases: TGTGCCAGCAGCTTAGCACAGGGAGATGAAAAACTGTTTTTT.

The chain employs TRBV5-1 and TRBJ1-1, with 8 bases aligning to TRBD1. The germline CDR1 and CDR2 sequences are SGHRS and YFSETQ. Losses at the gene ends were 4 bases for V and 4 bases for J; bases not matched to a gene: 3. This CDR3 has 13 amino acids. The CDR3 sequence: CASSRQGSTEAFF. The CDR3 coding sequence is TGCGCCAGCAGCAGACAGGGGAGCACTGAAGCTTTCTTT.

This clone was counted between two and nine times. V and J are TRBV30 and TRBJ2-7, with a tentative D call TRBD2 (6 bases). The V gene lost 3 bases and the J gene lost 3 bases, with 9 bases spanning the gap. The CDR3 is 12 amino acids. The germline CDR1 and CDR2 sequences are GTSNPN and SVGIG (reference sequence). The CDR3 sequence: CAWSGGFYEQYF. Written as DNA, the CDR3 is TGTGCCTGGAGCGGGGGTTTCTACGAGCAGTACTTC.

This chain uses TRBV6-5 with TRBJ2-7; 7 positions match TRBD2. The CDR3 length is 15 residues. Germline CDR1 is MNHEY and CDR2 is SVGAGI. The V gene end was trimmed by 6 bases and the J gene end by 0 bases; junction bases not matched to a gene: 8. The CDR3 nucleotides read TGTGCCAGCAGAGCCAAGCGGGGCCGCTCCTACGAGCAGTACTTC. Its protein product is CASRAKRGRSYEQYF.

The V gene is TRBV9, the J gene TRBJ2-1; 12 nucleotides match TRBD2. After removal of 4 bases from V and 7 bases from J, the junction contained 18 bases not matched to a gene. This CDR3 has 19 residues. Germline V gene lookup returns CDR1 SGDLS and CDR2 YYNGEE. The DNA for the CDR3 is TGTGCCAGCAGCCTGAGGCAGAGCGCTAGCGGGGGGGCCAGGAATGAGCAGTTCTTC. Protein sequence: CASSLRQSASGGARNEQFF.

The rearrangement uses TRBV6-5 and TRBJ2-7; 8 positions agree with TRBD1. Germline values: CDR1 MNHEY, CDR2 SVGAGI. This CDR3 spans 14 amino acids. Trimming removed 6 bases from V and 2 bases from J; junction bases left unmatched: 6. This CDR3 is CASSFRTGTYEQYF. The DNA for the CDR3 is TGTGCCAGCAGCTTTAGGACAGGGACCTACGAGCAGTACTTC.

This clone was observed a single time. The CDR3 protein is CAWSEGTDPGAQYF. CDR3 DNA: TGTGCCTGGAGTGAAGGGACAGATCCTGGAGCCCAGTACTTC. This sequence joins TRBV30 and TRBJ2-5, with 7 bases lining up with TRBD1. In germline, CDR1 is GTSNPN, CDR2 SVGIG (reference sequence). This CDR3 has 14 amino acids. V was pared by 1 base and J by 9 bases, with 11 bases of the junction left unmatched.

This chain uses TRBV6-1 with TRBJ1-3; TRBD1 aligns across 11 bases. The V gene's germline CDR1 is MNHNS and CDR2 SASEGT. This CDR3 contains 15 residues. J lost 0 bases, V lost 9 bases, and 4 bases had no gene match. The CDR3 DNA sequence: TGTGCCAGGCGGACAGGGGGCAACTCTGGAAACACCATATATTTT. Residues: CARRTGGNSGNTIYF.

The rearrangement links TRBV5-6 to TRBJ2-2, with 10 bases fitting TRBD2. Unmatched junction bases numbered 8, after V lost 9 bases and J lost 3 bases. The V gene's germline CDR1 is SGHDT and CDR2 YYEEEE. This CDR3 is 15 amino acids long. The CDR3 spells CATGGLAEDTGELFF. The CDR3 nucleotides read TGTGCCACCGGCGGACTAGCGGAGGACACCGGGGAGCTGTTTTTT.

The J gene is TRBJ1-1, the V gene TRBV6-4; 8 nucleotides line up with TRBD1. This CDR3 has 14 amino acids. In germline, CDR1 is MRHNA, CDR2 SNTAGT. V dropped 5 bases and J dropped 1; count of bases not matched to a gene: 3. This chain's CDR3 is CASSSTGGNTEAFF. For the CDR3, the DNA is TGTGCCAGCAGTTCTACAGGGGGGAACACTGAAGCTTTCTTT.

The chain uses TRBV10-3 and TRBJ2-5, with 10 bases matching TRBD1. This CDR3 spans 15 amino acids. Trimming took 8 bases from V and 5 from J; bases not matched to a gene: 11. The V gene's germline CDR1 is ENHRY and CDR2 SYGVKD. The DNA for the CDR3 is TGTGCCATCCGTCCGGGGGGACAGGGGAGGGAGACCCAGTACTTC. The encoded protein is CAIRPGGQGRETQYF.